This is a list of T cell receptor beta chains from one sample in a study of T-cell memory formation after mild COVID-19. MiXCR was run by TCRdb on the 5' RACE reads, yielding one entry per CDR3 protein. The sample includes 250,000 or so distinct CDR3 sequences, approximately 19% of them seen just once. Sequenced: PBMCs or a T cell subset sorted from them (not recorded which). Source of these receptors: a man between 18 and 29 years old who had mild COVID-19 (a few samples of this study predate the infection). Cell type and time point are not known. Both conserved end residues are part of each CDR3. The D gene is left open where the match is weak.

d_call	v_call	j_call	cdr3_aa
-	TRBV12-3/TRBV12-4	TRBJ2-2	CASSRQRNTGELFF
-	TRBV4-1	TRBJ2-2	CASSREGAGGVYTGELFF
-	TRBV20-1	TRBJ2-7	CSARDGRLYEQYF
TRBD1	TRBV6-5	TRBJ1-1	CASSYYRGGTEAFF
-	TRBV29-1	TRBJ1-4	CSVEGRGDNEKLFF
-	TRBV3-1	TRBJ1-3	CASSQVVGNTIYF
-	TRBV11-2	TRBJ1-2	CASSFGWGEPSYGYTF
-	TRBV25-1	TRBJ1-5	CASRGGGAQHF
-	TRBV20-1	TRBJ1-1	CSARDGDTYTEAFF
-	TRBV6-6	TRBJ2-2	CASRDTSRTGELFF
-	TRBV20-1	TRBJ2-4	CSARVAVAKNIQYF
-	TRBV30	TRBJ1-3	CAWSQGRNTIYF
-	TRBV12-3/TRBV12-4	TRBJ2-4	CASSLGIAKNIQYF
-	TRBV5-1	TRBJ2-1	CASSPAGTEQFF
-	TRBV12-3/TRBV12-4	TRBJ2-2	CASSWQMAGELFF
-	TRBV5-1	TRBJ1-2	CASSPGQTYGYTF
-	TRBV7-2	TRBJ1-2	CASSLYHNGYTF
TRBD1	TRBV15	TRBJ1-4	CATSSGARTGGEKLFF
-	TRBV7-2	TRBJ2-3	CASSLRLDTQYF
-	TRBV27	TRBJ2-2	CASSFGQGRGAGELFF
-	TRBV5-1	TRBJ2-5	CASSFQMQETQYF
TRBD1	TRBV7-3	TRBJ2-2	CASSRMVGTGTGELFF
-	TRBV24-1	TRBJ1-5	CATSPGARLPQHF
TRBD2	TRBV27	TRBJ2-1	CASSSRGGGSYNEQFF